This is a list of T cell receptor beta chains from one sample in a study of blood T cell repertoires in COVID-19. Measured with immunoSEQ multiplex PCR; TCRdb has only the in-frame clones, and not every one. The sample carries 300,000 to 350,000 clones, approximately 92% recorded once. Sequencing input: peripheral blood. Receptors were obtained from a woman younger than 45 with COVID-19, enrolled during active disease. Each CDR3 is given with its conserved first and last residue. The order of the fields is V gene, D gene, J gene, clone size, CDR3 protein, CDR3 DNA. D genes are given only for firm matches. Some rows have no size entry. The others give once, few or many, or a class for an expanded clone.

TRBV11-2	TRBD2	TRBJ2-1	NA	CASSLAAGGPREQFF	TGTGCCAGCAGCTTAGCGGCGGGAGGGCCCCGGGAGCAGTTCTTC
TRBV10-3	NA	TRBJ2-1	NA	CAISLAGPFNEQFF	TGTGCCATCAGTCTGGCAGGGCCGTTCAATGAGCAGTTCTTC
TRBV7-8	NA	TRBJ1-5	NA	CASSILRGPNQPQHF	TGTGCCAGCAGCATCCTTCGGGGTCCAAATCAGCCCCAGCATTTT
TRBV19	TRBD2	TRBJ2-2	NA	CASRTPSGNTGELFF	TGTGCCAGTAGAACCCCTAGCGGGAACACCGGGGAGCTGTTTTTT
TRBV19	NA	TRBJ1-1	NA	CASSSGGLRTEAFF	TGTGCCAGTAGCTCGGGGGGGCTTAGGACTGAAGCTTTCTTT
TRBV4-1	NA	TRBJ2-3	once	CASSQDWHRAVADTQYF	TGCGCCAGCAGCCAAGATTGGCACAGGGCGGTGGCAGATACGCAGTATTTT
TRBV6-6	NA	TRBJ2-7	NA	CASSYSDTTYEQYF	TGTGCCAGCAGTTACTCCGACACCACCTACGAGCAGTACTTC
TRBV27	NA	TRBJ2-7	NA	CASSLKAVSYEQYF	TGTGCCAGCAGTTTAAAAGCGGTCTCCTACGAGCAGTACTTC
TRBV11-2	NA	TRBJ1-3	once	CASSLDRPSSGNTIYF	TGTGCCAGCAGCCTTGACAGGCCCTCCTCTGGAAACACCATATATTTT
TRBV18	TRBD2	TRBJ2-7	NA	CASSPPPRLAGVGEQYF	TGTGCCAGCTCACCACCACCCCGACTAGCGGGAGTGGGCGAGCAGTACTTC
TRBV11-1	TRBD1	TRBJ1-6	NA	CASNSGQNNSPLHF	TGTGCCAGCAACTCGGGACAGAATAATTCACCCCTCCACTTT
TRBV18	NA	TRBJ1-1	once	CASSPFGTRIMNTEAFF	TGTGCCAGCTCACCTTTCGGGACAAGGATCATGAACACTGAAGCTTTCTTT
TRBV4-3	NA	TRBJ1-4	NA	CASSQENNRVAVGLFF	TGCGCCAGCAGCCAAGAGAATAACAGGGTGGCGGTAGGACTGTTTTTT
TRBV28	NA	TRBJ2-5	once	CASRPQHQETQYF	TGTGCCAGCAGACCACAGCACCAAGAGACCCAGTACTTC
TRBV28	NA	TRBJ2-1	NA	CASSKHGSYNEQFF	TGTGCCAGCAGTAAACATGGTTCCTACAATGAGCAGTTCTTC
TRBV5-4	TRBD2	TRBJ2-3	NA	CASSPLAELSTDTQYF	TGTGCCAGCAGCCCCCTAGCGGAGCTTAGCACAGATACGCAGTATTTT
TRBV28	TRBD2	TRBJ2-3	NA	CASSSPGGSGRPNTQYF	TGTGCCAGCAGTTCCCCCGGAGGTAGCGGGAGGCCAAATACGCAGTATTTT